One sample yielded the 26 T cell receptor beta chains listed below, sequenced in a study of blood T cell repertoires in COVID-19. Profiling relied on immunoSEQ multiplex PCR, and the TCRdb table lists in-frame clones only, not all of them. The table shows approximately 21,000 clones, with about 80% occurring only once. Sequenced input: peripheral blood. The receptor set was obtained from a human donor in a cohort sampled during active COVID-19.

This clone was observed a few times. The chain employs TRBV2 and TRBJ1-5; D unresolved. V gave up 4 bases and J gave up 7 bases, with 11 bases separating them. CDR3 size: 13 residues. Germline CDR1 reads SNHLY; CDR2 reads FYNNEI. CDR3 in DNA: TGTGCCAGCAGTGGAGACTTAGACCAGCCCCAGCATTTT. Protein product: CASSGDLDQPQHF.

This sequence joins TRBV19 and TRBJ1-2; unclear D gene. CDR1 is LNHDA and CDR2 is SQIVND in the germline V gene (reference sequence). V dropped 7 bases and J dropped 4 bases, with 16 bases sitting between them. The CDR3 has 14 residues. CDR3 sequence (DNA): TGTGCCAGTACGGGCCCGGGGAGCCTCTATGGCTACACCTTC. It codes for CASTGPGSLYGYTF.

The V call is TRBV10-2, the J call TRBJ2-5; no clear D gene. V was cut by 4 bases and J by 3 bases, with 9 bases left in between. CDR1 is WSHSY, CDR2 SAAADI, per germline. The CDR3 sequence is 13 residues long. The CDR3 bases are TGCGCCAGCAGTGTCAACAGTAAAGAGACCCAGTACTTC. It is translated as CASSVNSKETQYF.

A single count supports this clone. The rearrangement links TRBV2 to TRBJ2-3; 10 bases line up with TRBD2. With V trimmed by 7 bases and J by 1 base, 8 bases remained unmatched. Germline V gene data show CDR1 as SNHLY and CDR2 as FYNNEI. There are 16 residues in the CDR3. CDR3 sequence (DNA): TGTGCCAGCATGAGCACTAGCGGGGTACGCACAGATACGCAGTATTTT. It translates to CASMSTSGVRTDTQYF.

The CDR3 DNA reads TGCGCCAGCAGCCCGGTTGGTTGGACAGGGGTCTCCTACGAGCAGTACTTC. This translates into CASSPVGWTGVSYEQYF. The chain combines TRBV5-1 with TRBJ2-7; the match to TRBD1 covers 9 bases. Trimming cost V 4 bases and J 0 bases; bases outside gene matches: 11. The CDR3 covers 17 residues. In germline, CDR1 is SGHRS, CDR2 YFSETQ.

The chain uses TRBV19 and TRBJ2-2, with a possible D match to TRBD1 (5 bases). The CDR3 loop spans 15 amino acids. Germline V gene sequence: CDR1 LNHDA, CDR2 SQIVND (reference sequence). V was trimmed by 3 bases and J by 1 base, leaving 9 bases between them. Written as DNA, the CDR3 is TGTGCCAGTAGTATGAGACAGATGAACACCGGGGAGCTGTTTTTT. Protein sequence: CASSMRQMNTGELFF.

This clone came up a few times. DNA of the CDR3: TGCGCCAGCAGCTCGGGACAGGGGGAGGACGAGCAGTACTTC. Its protein product is CASSSGQGEDEQYF. The chain recombines TRBV5-1 with TRBJ2-7, with 11 bases fitting TRBD1. CDR1 and CDR2 from the germline V gene are SGHRS and YFSETQ. This CDR3 region has 14 residues. Trimming at V came to 3 bases and at J to 5 bases, leaving 4 bases not matched to a gene.

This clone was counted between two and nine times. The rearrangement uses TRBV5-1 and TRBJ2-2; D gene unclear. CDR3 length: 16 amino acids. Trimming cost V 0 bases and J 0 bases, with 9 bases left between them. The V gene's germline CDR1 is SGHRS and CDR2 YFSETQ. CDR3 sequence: CASSLEAGSNTGELFF. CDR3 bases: TGCGCCAGCAGCTTGGAGGCAGGCTCGAACACCGGGGAGCTGTTTTTT.

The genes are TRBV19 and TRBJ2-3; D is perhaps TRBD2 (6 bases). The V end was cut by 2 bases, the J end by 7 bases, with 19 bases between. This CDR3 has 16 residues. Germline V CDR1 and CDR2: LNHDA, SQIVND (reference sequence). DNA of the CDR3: TGTGCCAGTAGTATAAAATATGCGGGGCCCCCAAATACGCAGTATTTT. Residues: CASSIKYAGPPNTQYF.

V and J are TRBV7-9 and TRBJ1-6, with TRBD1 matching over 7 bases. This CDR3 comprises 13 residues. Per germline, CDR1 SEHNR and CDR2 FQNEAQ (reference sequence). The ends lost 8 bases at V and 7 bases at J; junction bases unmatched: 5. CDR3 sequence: CASVGQVNSPLHF. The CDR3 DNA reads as TGTGCCAGCGTCGGACAGGTCAATTCACCCCTCCACTTT.

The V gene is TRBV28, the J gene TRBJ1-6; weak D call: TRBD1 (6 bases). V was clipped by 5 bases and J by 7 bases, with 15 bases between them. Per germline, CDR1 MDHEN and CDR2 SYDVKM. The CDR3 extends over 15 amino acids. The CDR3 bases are TGTGCCAGCAGTCCCCCGATGGGGGCGAATTCACCCCTCCACTTT. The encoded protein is CASSPPMGANSPLHF.

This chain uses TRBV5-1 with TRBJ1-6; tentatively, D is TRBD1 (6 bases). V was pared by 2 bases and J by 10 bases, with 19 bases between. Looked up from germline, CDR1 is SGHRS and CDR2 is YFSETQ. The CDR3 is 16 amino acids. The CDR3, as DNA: TGCGCCAGCAGCTTAGGGGACAACGGACCGGAATCACCCCTCCACTTT. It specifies CASSLGDNGPESPLHF.

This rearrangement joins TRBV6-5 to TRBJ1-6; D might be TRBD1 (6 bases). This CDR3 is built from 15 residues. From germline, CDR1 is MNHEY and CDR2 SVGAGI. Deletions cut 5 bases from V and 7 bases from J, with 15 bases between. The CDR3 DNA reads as TGTGCCAGCAGTCCAAACAGGGTTGGGAATTCACCCCTCCACTTT. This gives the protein CASSPNRVGNSPLHF.

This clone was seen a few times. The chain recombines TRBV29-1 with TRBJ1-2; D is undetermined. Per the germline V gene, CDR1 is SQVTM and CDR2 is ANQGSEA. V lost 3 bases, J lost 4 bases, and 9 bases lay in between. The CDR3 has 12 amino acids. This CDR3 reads CSVEDGGYGYTF. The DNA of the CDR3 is TGCAGCGTTGAGGATGGCGGCTATGGCTACACCTTC.

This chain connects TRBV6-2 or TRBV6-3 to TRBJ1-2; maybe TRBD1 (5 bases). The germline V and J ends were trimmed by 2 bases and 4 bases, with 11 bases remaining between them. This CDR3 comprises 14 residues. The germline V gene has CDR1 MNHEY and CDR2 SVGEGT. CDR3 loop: CASSYLGGTYGYTF. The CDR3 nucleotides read TGTGCCAGCAGTTACCTTGGAGGGACCTATGGCTACACCTTC.

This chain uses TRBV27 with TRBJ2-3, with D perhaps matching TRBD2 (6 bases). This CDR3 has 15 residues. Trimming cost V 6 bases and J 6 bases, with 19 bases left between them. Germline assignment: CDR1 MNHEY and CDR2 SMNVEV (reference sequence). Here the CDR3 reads CASRPLGSGVDTQYF. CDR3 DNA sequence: TGTGCCAGCAGGCCCCTAGGGTCGGGGGTGGATACGCAGTATTTT.

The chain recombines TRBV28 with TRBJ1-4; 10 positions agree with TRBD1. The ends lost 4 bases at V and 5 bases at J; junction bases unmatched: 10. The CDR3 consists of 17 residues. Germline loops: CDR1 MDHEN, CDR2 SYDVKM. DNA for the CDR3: TGTGCCAGCAGTTCTCCGGGACAGGGGATCCGGAATGAAAAACTGTTTTTT. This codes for CASSSPGQGIRNEKLFF. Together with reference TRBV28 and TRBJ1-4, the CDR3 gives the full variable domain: DVKVTQSSRYLVKRTGEKVFLECVQDMDHENMFWYRQDPGLGLRLIYFSYDVKMKEKGDIPEGYSVSREKKERFSLILESASTNQTSMYLCASSSPGQGIRNEKLFFGSGTQLSVL.

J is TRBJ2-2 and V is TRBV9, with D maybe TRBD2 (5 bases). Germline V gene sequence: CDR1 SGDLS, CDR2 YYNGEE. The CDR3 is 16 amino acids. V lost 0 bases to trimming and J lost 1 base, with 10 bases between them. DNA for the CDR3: TGTGCCAGCAGCGTAGCGGGAAGAAAGAACACCGGGGAGCTGTTTTTT. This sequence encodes CASSVAGRKNTGELFF.

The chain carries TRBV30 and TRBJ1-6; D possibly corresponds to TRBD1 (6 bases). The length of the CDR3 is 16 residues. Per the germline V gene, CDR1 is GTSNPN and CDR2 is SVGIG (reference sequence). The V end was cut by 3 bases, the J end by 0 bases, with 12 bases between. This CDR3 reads CAWSRGGSSYNSPLHF. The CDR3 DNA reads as TGTGCCTGGAGCAGGGGTGGCAGCTCCTATAATTCACCCCTCCACTTT.

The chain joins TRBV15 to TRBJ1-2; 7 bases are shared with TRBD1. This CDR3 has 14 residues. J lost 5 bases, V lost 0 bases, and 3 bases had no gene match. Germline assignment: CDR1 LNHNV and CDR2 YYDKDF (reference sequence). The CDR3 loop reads CATSRDRTGYGYTF. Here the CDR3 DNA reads TGTGCCACCAGCAGAGATCGGACAGGTTATGGCTACACCTTC.

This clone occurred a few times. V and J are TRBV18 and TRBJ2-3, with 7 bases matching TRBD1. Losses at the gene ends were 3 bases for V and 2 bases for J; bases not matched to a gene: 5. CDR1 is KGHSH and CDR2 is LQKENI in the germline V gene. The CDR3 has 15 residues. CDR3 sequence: CASSPGQTPTDTQYF. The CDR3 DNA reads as TGTGCCAGCTCACCGGGACAGACCCCCACAGATACGCAGTATTTT. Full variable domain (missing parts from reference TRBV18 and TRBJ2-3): NAGVMQNPRHLVRRRGQEARLRCSPMKGHSHVYWYRQLPEEGLKFMVYLQKENIIDESGMPKERFSAEFPKEGPSILRIQQVVRGDSAAYFCASSPGQTPTDTQYFGPGTRLTVL.

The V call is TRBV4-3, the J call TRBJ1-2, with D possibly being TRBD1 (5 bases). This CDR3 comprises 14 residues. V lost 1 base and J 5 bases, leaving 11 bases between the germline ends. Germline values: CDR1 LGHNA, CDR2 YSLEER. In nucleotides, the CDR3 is TGCGCCAGCAGCCAAGGGGGCGTAGGGTATGGCTACACCTTC. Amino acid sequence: CASSQGGVGYGYTF.

The CDR3 coding sequence is TGTGCCAGTAGTATAGTGGCTAGCGAGACACAGTTCTTC. Protein sequence: CASSIVASETQFF. The chain has TRBV19 and TRBJ2-1, with TRBD2 as a possible D gene (6 bases). Germline CDR1 and CDR2: LNHDA and SQIVND (reference sequence). This CDR3 has 13 amino acids. V lost 1 base, J lost 13 bases, and 14 bases lay in between.

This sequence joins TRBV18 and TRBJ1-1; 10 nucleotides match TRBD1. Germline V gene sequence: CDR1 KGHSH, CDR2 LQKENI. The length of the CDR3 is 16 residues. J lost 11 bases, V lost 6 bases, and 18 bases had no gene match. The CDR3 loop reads CASSLPGTGADWLAFF. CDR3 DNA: TGTGCCAGCTCCCTTCCCGGGACAGGGGCGGACTGGTTGGCTTTCTTT.

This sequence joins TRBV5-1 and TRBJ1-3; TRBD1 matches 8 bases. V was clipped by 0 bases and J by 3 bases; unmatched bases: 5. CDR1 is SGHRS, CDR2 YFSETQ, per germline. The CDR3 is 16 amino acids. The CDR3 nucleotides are TGCGCCAGCAGCTTGGGGGCCGACAGGGGTGGAAACACCATATATTTT. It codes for CASSLGADRGGNTIYF.

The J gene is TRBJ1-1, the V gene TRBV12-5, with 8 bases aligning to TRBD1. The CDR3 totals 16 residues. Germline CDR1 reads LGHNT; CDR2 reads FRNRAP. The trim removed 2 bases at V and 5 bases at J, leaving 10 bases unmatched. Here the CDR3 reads CASGLPLGQGETEAFF. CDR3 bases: TGTGCTAGTGGTTTGCCTTTAGGACAGGGAGAAACTGAAGCTTTCTTT.